This TCR beta chain was captured by sequencing in a study of blood T cell repertoires in COVID-19. Study-wide context: The United States, Italy and Spain provided the acute and convalescent COVID-19 samples. Sources were T cells, B-cell-depleted T cells, or PBMCs; the material itself was cDNA or gDNA.

Seattle enrolled patients during active infection and tracked them longitudinally. There are a few counts of this clone. Clones were sequenced by immunoSEQ multiplex PCR, and TCRdb holds only the in-frame ones, with some missing. The sample includes about 300,000 clones, 84% of them seen just once. Trimming took 7 bases from V and 0 from J, leaving 9 bases between them. Germline-derived CDR1 and CDR2 are SEHNR and FQNEAQ (reference sequence). This CDR3 spans 13 amino acids. The specimen sequenced was peripheral blood. The sequence was obtained from a human donor with COVID-19, enrolled during active disease. The donor label of this sample is uncertain. The chain links TRBV7-9 to TRBJ1-1; D gene unclear. The CDR3 sequence is CASKPGLNTEAFF. The CDR3 DNA reads TGTGCCAGCAAGCCAGGTCTGAACACTGAAGCTTTCTTT.